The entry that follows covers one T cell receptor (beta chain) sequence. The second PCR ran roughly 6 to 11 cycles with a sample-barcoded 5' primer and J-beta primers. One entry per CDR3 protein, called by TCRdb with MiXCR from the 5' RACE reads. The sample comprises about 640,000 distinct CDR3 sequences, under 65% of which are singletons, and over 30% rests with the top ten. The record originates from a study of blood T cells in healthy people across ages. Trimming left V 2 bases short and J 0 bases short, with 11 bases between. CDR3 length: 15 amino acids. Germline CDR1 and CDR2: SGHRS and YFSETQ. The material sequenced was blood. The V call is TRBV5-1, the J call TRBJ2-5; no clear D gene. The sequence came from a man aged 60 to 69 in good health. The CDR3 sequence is CASSFNIRDQETQYF. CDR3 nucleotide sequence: TGCGCCAGCAGCTTTAACATTCGCGACCAAGAGACCCAGTACTTC.